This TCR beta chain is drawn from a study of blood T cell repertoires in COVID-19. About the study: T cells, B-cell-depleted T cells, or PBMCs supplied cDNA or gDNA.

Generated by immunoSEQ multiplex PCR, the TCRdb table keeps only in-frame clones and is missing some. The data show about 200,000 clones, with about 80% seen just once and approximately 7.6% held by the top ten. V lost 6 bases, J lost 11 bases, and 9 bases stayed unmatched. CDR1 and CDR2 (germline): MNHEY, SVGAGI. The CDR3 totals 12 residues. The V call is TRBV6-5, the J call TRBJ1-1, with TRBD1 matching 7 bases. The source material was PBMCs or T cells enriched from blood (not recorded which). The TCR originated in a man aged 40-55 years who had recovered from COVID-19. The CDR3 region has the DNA TGTGCCAGCAGGATAGGGGGCGGTAGGGCTTTCTTT. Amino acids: CASRIGGGRAFF.